The 27 T cell receptor beta chains listed next were all sequenced from one sample in a study of T cell clonotyping in hematopoietic cell transplantation. Clones were sequenced by immunoSEQ multiplex PCR, and TCRdb holds only the in-frame ones, with some missing. The sample holds roughly 5,300 clones, roughly four fifths seen once. This material consisted of peripheral blood mononuclear cells, taken 100 days after allogeneic stem cell transplant. These receptors originate from a male patient between 60 and 69 years old who had an allogeneic stem cell transplant, so T cells may come from the graft donor. Some clones in this sample may be carry-over from other donors' samples.

This chain connects TRBV11-2 to TRBJ2-2; 9 nucleotides match TRBD1. This CDR3 region has 16 residues. The junction had 9 bases not matched to a gene; V was cut back by 5 bases and J by 5 bases. The germline gives CDR1 SGHAT, CDR2 FQNNGV. DNA for the CDR3: TGTGCCAGCAGCCCCCCCCCGGGACAGGGTACCGGGGAGCTGTTTTTT. Residues: CASSPPPGQGTGELFF.

The rearrangement uses TRBV6-5 and TRBJ1-2; no definite D call. This CDR3 contains 16 residues. Trimming left V 2 bases short and J 3 bases short, with 16 bases between. Germline V gene lookup returns CDR1 MNHEY and CDR2 SVGAGI. CDR3 protein: CASSYRPSSRDYGYTF. Here the CDR3 DNA reads TGTGCCAGCAGTTACCGGCCATCCAGTAGAGACTATGGCTACACCTTC.

The chain has TRBV7-2 and TRBJ2-5; D not resolved. Germline V gene sequence: CDR1 SGHTA, CDR2 FQGNSA. Trimming left V 8 bases short and J 5 bases short, with 12 bases between. CDR3 length equals 12 residues. DNA for the CDR3: TGTGCCAGCTCAATAGTCTGGGAGACCCAGTACTTC. Protein product: CASSIVWETQYF.

This clone was detected only a few times. The chain links TRBV15 to TRBJ2-7; TRBD1 matches at 7 bases. This CDR3 is built from 13 residues. Looked up from germline, CDR1 is LNHNV and CDR2 is YYDKDF (reference sequence). With V trimmed by 7 bases and J by 5 bases, 8 bases remained unmatched. The CDR3 DNA follows: TGTGCCACCAACCGACAGGGTAGCGACGAGCAGTACTTC. Its protein is CATNRQGSDEQYF.

This CDR3 is CASSGGQEPIETQYF. DNA of the CDR3: TGTGCCAGCAGTGGGGGACAGGAACCTATAGAGACCCAGTACTTC. The chain has TRBV28 and TRBJ2-5; the match to TRBD1 covers 8 bases. The germline V gene encodes CDR1 MDHEN and CDR2 SYDVKM. The CDR3 is 15 amino acids. The V and J ends lost 5 bases and 4 bases, in that order; junction bases with no gene match: 9.

The chain recombines TRBV7-6 with TRBJ1-3, with no clear D. In germline, CDR1 is SGHVS, CDR2 FNYEAQ. V lost 3 bases to trimming and J lost 1 base, with 7 bases between them. CDR3 length: 14 amino acids. The CDR3 here is CASSFATSGNTIYF. CDR3 nucleotides: TGTGCCAGCAGCTTCGCAACTTCTGGAAACACCATATATTTT.

The chain links TRBV19 to TRBJ1-1; D uncertain. CDR3 length: 16 amino acids. Germline-derived CDR1 and CDR2 are LNHDA and SQIVND (reference sequence). V shed 4 bases and J shed 0 bases, with 15 bases lying between them. CDR3 DNA sequence: TGTGCCAGTAGTAGCCCGACCGGGCGAATGAACACTGAAGCTTTCTTT. Protein sequence: CASSSPTGRMNTEAFF. Full variable domain (rest looked up from reference TRBV19 and TRBJ1-1): DGGITQSPKYLFRKEGQNVTLSCEQNLNHDAMYWYRQDPGQGLRLIYYSQIVNDFQKGDIAEGYSVSREKKESFPLTVTSAQKNPTAFYLCASSSPTGRMNTEAFFGQGTRLTVV.

The V and J genes are TRBV2 and TRBJ1-4; maybe TRBD1 (5 bases). V dropped 9 bases and J dropped 4 bases, with 18 bases sitting between them. The length of the CDR3 is 15 residues. Germline-derived CDR1 and CDR2 are SNHLY and FYNNEI. The CDR3 DNA follows: TGTGCCAGTGCCCTAGAGACAGTCGTTAATGAAAAACTGTTTTTT. This sequence encodes CASALETVVNEKLFF.

The chain has TRBV28 and TRBJ1-4; D is ambiguous. V lost 6 bases, J lost 8 bases, and 13 bases lay in between. This CDR3 contains 13 residues. Germline CDR1 and CDR2: MDHEN and SYDVKM. The CDR3 DNA follows: TGTGCCAGCAGCCCCCGGCCAGAGGAAAAACTGTTTTTT. Encoded protein: CASSPRPEEKLFF.

The chain is built from TRBV7-2 and TRBJ1-5; a weak D match, TRBD1 (6 bases). The CDR3 runs 15 residues. Germline loops: CDR1 SGHTA, CDR2 FQGNSA. The ends were cut back, 1 base at V and 4 bases at J, with 11 bases in the middle. CDR3 nucleotides: TGTGCCAGCAGCTTAGGGCAGGGGAGAAATCAGCCCCAGCATTTT. It translates to CASSLGQGRNQPQHF.

This chain connects TRBV4-2 to TRBJ2-5, with 7 bases fitting TRBD2. Looked up from germline, CDR1 is LGHNA and CDR2 is YNFKEQ. This CDR3 has 17 residues. J lost 1 base, V lost 3 bases, and 11 bases had no gene match. This CDR3 is CASSQFGEGSAQETQYF. The DNA for the CDR3 is TGTGCCAGCAGCCAGTTTGGGGAGGGGAGCGCCCAAGAGACCCAGTACTTC.

The gene calls are TRBV28 and TRBJ1-1; maybe TRBD1 (5 bases). Per germline, CDR1 MDHEN and CDR2 SYDVKM. The germline V and J ends were trimmed by 3 bases and 6 bases, with 8 bases remaining between them. The CDR3 contains 12 residues. CDR3 region: CASSLGRSEAFF. DNA for the CDR3: TGTGCCAGCAGTTTGGGACGGTCTGAAGCTTTCTTT.

The table lists this clone with a few counts. J is TRBJ2-7 and V is TRBV30; no definite D call. V was pared by 1 base and J by 2 bases, with 9 bases between. This CDR3 is built from 13 residues. Germline V gene data show CDR1 as GTSNPN and CDR2 as SVGIG (reference sequence). The CDR3 is CAWSARFPYEQYF. The CDR3 DNA sequence: TGTGCCTGGAGTGCCAGGTTCCCCTACGAGCAGTACTTC.

The V gene is TRBV7-9, the J gene TRBJ2-7; 9 nucleotides agree with TRBD2. Germline trimming cut 2 bases from V and 5 bases from J; bases unmatched to any gene: 10. CDR3 size: 16 residues. Per germline, CDR1 SEHNR and CDR2 FQNEAQ (reference sequence). In DNA form, the CDR3 reads TGTGCCAGCAGCTTAACCGCGGGACTAGCCGGGGACGAGCAGTACTTC. Translated: CASSLTAGLAGDEQYF.

The rearrangement links TRBV7-2 to TRBJ1-2; D not resolved. V lost 1 base and J 7 bases, leaving 7 bases between the germline ends. Germline values: CDR1 SGHTA, CDR2 FQGNSA. There are 12 residues in the CDR3. Here the CDR3 DNA reads TGTGCCAGCAGCTTAGGGCGCCTTGGCTACACCTTC. Translating it yields CASSLGRLGYTF. The full variable domain, completed using reference TRBV7-2 and TRBJ1-2, is GAGVSQSPSNKVTEKGKDVELRCDPISGHTALYWYRQSLGQGLEFLIYFQGNSAPDKSGLPSDRFSAERTGGSVSTLTIQRTQQEDSAVYLCASSLGRLGYTFGSGTRLTVV.

The V gene is TRBV6-6, the J gene TRBJ1-5, with D unclear. The CDR3 covers 12 residues. CDR1 is MNHNY and CDR2 is SVGAGI in the germline V gene (reference sequence). The V gene lost 8 bases and the J gene lost 3 bases, with 8 bases spanning the gap. The CDR3 loop reads CASQASNQPQHF. CDR3 nucleotide sequence: TGTGCCAGCCAGGCGTCCAATCAGCCCCAGCATTTT.

The chain employs TRBV9 and TRBJ2-7; D ambiguous. The germline CDR1 and CDR2 sequences are SGDLS and YYNGEE. V lost 0 bases, J lost 6 bases, and 10 bases lay in between. The CDR3 sequence is 13 residues long. In DNA form, the CDR3 reads TGTGCCAGCAGCGTAGTCGCCAGATCCGAGCAGTACTTC. Translated, it gives CASSVVARSEQYF.

This clone was found a few times. This chain uses TRBV5-5 with TRBJ1-4; the D gene is possibly TRBD1 (6 bases). CDR3 size: 14 residues. Germline CDR1 is SGHKS and CDR2 is YYEKEE (reference sequence). With 7 bases removed from V and 3 bases from J, the gap between germline ends came to 13 bases. The CDR3 region is CASRYRASNEKLFF. DNA for the CDR3: TGTGCCAGCCGCTACAGGGCTTCTAATGAAAAACTGTTTTTT.

The rearrangement joins TRBV29-1 to TRBJ1-4; weak D call: TRBD1 (6 bases). The CDR3 length is 13 residues. Between the trimmed V and J ends, which lost 1 base and 9 bases, there was a span of 12 bases. In germline, CDR1 is SQVTM, CDR2 ANQGSEA. The CDR3 region has the DNA TGCAGCGTTGAAGTTCAGGGGAGCCAAAAACTGTTTTTT. Translation gives CSVEVQGSQKLFF.

The chain combines TRBV7-9 with TRBJ2-1, with a tentative D call TRBD1 (6 bases). With 4 bases removed from V and 7 bases from J, the gap between germline ends came to 14 bases. CDR1 is SEHNR and CDR2 is FQNEAQ in the germline V gene (reference sequence). The CDR3 is 14 residues long. This CDR3 is CASSSGNTGNEQFF. CDR3 bases: TGTGCCAGCAGCTCGGGAAATACAGGGAATGAGCAGTTCTTC.

V gene TRBV30 combines with J gene TRBJ1-5; tentative D call: TRBD1 (6 bases). The germline CDR1 and CDR2 sequences are GTSNPN and SVGIG (reference sequence). This CDR3 spans 12 amino acids. Trimming removed 7 bases from V and 7 bases from J, with 14 bases in between. CDR3 DNA: TGTGCCTTACAGGGAAGGGGGCAGCCCCAGCATTTT. Its protein is CALQGRGQPQHF.

The rearrangement links TRBV7-3 to TRBJ2-1, with D possibly matching TRBD2 (5 bases). This CDR3 region has 13 residues. The V gene's germline CDR1 is SGHTA and CDR2 FQGTGA. Trimming left V 2 bases short and J 10 bases short, with 12 bases between. The DNA for the CDR3 is TGTGCCAGCAGCTTAGACGTGGGAGTCGAGCAGTTCTTC. Its translation: CASSLDVGVEQFF.

This clone was observed once. The V call is TRBV4-3, the J call TRBJ2-7, with no clear D. The V end was cut by 0 bases, the J end by 2 bases, with 11 bases between. The CDR3 spans 15 residues. CDR1 and CDR2 (germline): LGHNA, YSLEER. The CDR3 protein is CASSQDLGNAYEQYF. The CDR3 nucleotides are TGCGCCAGCAGCCAAGATTTGGGGAACGCCTACGAGCAGTACTTC.

This chain joins TRBV2 and TRBJ2-7; D is undetermined. CDR1 is SNHLY and CDR2 is FYNNEI in the germline V gene. Trimming removed 5 bases from V and 3 bases from J, with 11 bases in between. The CDR3 is 13 residues long. CDR3 coding DNA: TGTGCCAGCAGTTCCGTGAGGTTCTACGAGCAGTACTTC. Protein: CASSSVRFYEQYF.

The chain employs TRBV5-4 and TRBJ2-7; no firm D call. Germline assignment: CDR1 SGHNT and CDR2 YYREEE (reference sequence). CDR3 size: 15 residues. Trimming took off 0 bases at V and 0 bases at J, with 10 bases between the two ends. CDR3 in amino acids: CASSLARASSYEQYF. CDR3 nucleotides: TGTGCCAGCAGCTTGGCGCGTGCGAGCTCCTACGAGCAGTACTTC.

The V gene is TRBV6-1, the J gene TRBJ1-1; perhaps TRBD1 as D (5 bases). The CDR3 extends over 14 amino acids. From germline, CDR1 is MNHNS and CDR2 SASEGT. Trimming stripped 6 bases from V and 0 bases from J, with 11 bases between. CDR3 nucleotides: TGTGCCAGCAGGAGGGGTGGAGTGAACACTGAAGCTTTCTTT. Amino acid sequence: CASRRGGVNTEAFF.

The chain carries TRBV4-2 and TRBJ2-2; no definite D call. Germline V gene lookup returns CDR1 LGHNA and CDR2 YNFKEQ. This CDR3 spans 14 amino acids. Trimming cost V 0 bases and J 4 bases, with 6 bases left between them. The CDR3 reads CASSQDEVTGELFF. Here the CDR3 DNA reads TGTGCCAGCAGCCAAGATGAGGTCACCGGGGAGCTGTTTTTT.